This T cell receptor gamma chain was captured in a study of γδ T cells in repeated Plasmodium falciparum infection. Study-wide findings and caveats: Waves of new clonotype selection appeared after repeated controlled infections in Vdelta2-negative, largely Vdelta1+, gammadelta T cells.

Gammadelta T cells were flow-sorted from PBMC into Vgamma9/Vdelta2+ and Vdelta2-negative populations for bulk analysis. As concerns this clone: No antigen is known for it. This likely stems from a read error, as it lies one base from a far larger clone. Different DNA sequences within this sample yield the same CDR3.

The CDR3 extends over 14 amino acids. CDR1 and CDR2 from the germline V gene are GITISATS and ISYDGTV (reference sequence). TCRdb fed the multiplex PCR reads to CATT. The top ten hold around a third of the sample, which has 20,000 to 30,000 gamma-chain clones, 3% seen once. The sequencing sample was made of gamma-delta T cells from blood. TRGV9 is the V gene, and the J gene was not called. The origin of this receptor is a pool of human donors (malaria-infected and uninfected, not separated). The CDR3 loop reads CALWEVHGSYKKLF. DNA of the CDR3: TGTGCCTTGTGGGAGGTGCATGGGAGTTATAAGAAACTCTTC.